This T cell receptor beta chain was captured by sequencing in a study of cytomegalovirus exposure and HLA in healthy donors. Study conclusions and caveats: Per a later analysis, HLA-associated TCR beta chains showed more clonal expansion than other, equally common TCR beta chains. It was likely that a cluster of highly shared sequence variants was a sequencing artifact. Donors were assumed by presence/absence analyses to have roughly uniform sequencing depth.

There are 14 residues in the CDR3. V was pared by 3 bases and J by 1 base, with 9 bases between. Looked up from germline, CDR1 is MNHEY and CDR2 is SMNVEV (reference sequence). This clone was detected only a few times. Its antigen remains unknown. Use of 60 Vbeta and 13 Jbeta primers characterized the PCR. Sequencing was performed with immunoSEQ multiplex PCR; in TCRdb, only in-frame clones are kept and a portion is missing. The sample yields around 90,000 clones, about four fifths seen once. The source is a male donor in good health and CMV-seropositive. The chain combines TRBV27 with TRBJ1-1; D not resolved. Sample: PBMCs. The CDR3 loop reads CASSFRLGNTEAFF. The CDR3 coding sequence is TGTGCCAGCAGTTTCCGCCTCGGGAACACTGAAGCTTTCTTT.